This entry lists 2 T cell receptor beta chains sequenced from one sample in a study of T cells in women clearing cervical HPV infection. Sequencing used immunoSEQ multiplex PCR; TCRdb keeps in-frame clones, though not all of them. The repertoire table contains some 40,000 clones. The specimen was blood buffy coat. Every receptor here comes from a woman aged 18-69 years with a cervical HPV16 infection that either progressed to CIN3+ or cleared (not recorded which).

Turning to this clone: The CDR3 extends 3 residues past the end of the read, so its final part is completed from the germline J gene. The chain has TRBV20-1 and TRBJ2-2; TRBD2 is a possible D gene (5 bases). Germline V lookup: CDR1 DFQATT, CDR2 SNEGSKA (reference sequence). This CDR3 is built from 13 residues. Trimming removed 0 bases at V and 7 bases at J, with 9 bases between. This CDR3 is CSARDGLYGELFF. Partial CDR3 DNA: TGCAGTGCTAGAGATGGACTGTACGGGGAG.

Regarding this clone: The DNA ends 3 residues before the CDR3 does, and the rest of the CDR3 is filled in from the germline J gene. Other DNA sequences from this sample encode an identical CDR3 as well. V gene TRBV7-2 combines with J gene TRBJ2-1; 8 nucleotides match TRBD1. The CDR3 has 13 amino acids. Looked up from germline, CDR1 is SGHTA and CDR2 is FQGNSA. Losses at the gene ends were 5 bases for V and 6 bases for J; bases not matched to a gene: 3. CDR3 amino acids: CASSLGQGNEQFF. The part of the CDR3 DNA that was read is TGTGCCAGCAGCCTCGGACAGGGCAATGAG.